The present entry profiles one T cell receptor (beta chain) with its context. The data are from a study of blood T cell repertoires in COVID-19. After removal of 4 bases from V and 5 bases from J, the junction contained 15 bases not matched to a gene. The CDR3 is made up of 17 amino acids. CDR1 and CDR2 (germline): MGHRA, YSYEKL. The authors' processing: Amplified reference gene primers provided the basis for estimating nucleated cell counts. Profiled with immunoSEQ multiplex PCR; TCRdb holds only in-frame clones, not every one. The V and J calls and clone size were taken over from that table, and D and trimming were inferred from the DNA. The sample contains a few hundred thousand clones, 85% to 90% of which appear only once.

The receptor was derived from a human donor in a cohort sampled during active COVID-19. The V and J genes are TRBV4-1 and TRBJ2-7; 9 positions match TRBD1. Sequencing was carried out using peripheral blood. CDR3 bases: TGCGCCAGCAGCCCTCGAAGGGTGGGACAGGGTATCGACGAGCAGTACTTC. Translating gives CASSPRRVGQGIDEQYF.